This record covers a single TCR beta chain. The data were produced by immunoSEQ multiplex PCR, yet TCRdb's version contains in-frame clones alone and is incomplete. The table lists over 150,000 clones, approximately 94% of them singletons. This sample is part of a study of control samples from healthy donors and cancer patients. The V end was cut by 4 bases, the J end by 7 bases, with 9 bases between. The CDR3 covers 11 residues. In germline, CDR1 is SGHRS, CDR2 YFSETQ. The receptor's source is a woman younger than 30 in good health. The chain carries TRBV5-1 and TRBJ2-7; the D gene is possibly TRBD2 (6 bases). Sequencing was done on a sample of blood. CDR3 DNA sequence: TGCGCCAGCAGCGGGACTCGAGAGCAGTACTTC. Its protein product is CASSGTREQYF.